The 31 T cell receptor beta chains below come from one sample, sequenced in a study of cytomegalovirus exposure and HLA in healthy donors. 60 Vbeta and 13 Jbeta primers were used in PCR. This table comes from immunoSEQ multiplex PCR, and its TCRdb copy is limited to in-frame clones, with some not included. The sample contains 35,000 to 50,000 clones, over 55% of which appear only once. The sample comprised PBMCs. These TCRs come from a human donor in good health.

This clone has only a few counts. The gene calls are TRBV7-9 and TRBJ1-4, with D possibly TRBD1 on 6 matching bases. Germline CDR1 reads SEHNR; CDR2 reads FQNEAQ (reference sequence). V lost 4 bases, J lost 6 bases, and 12 bases lay in between. The CDR3 has 14 residues. The CDR3, as DNA: TGTGCCAGCAGCTCCGGCTCAGGGGATGAAAAACTGTTTTTT. It translates to CASSSGSGDEKLFF. The full variable domain, completed using reference TRBV7-9 and TRBJ1-4, is DTGVSQNPRHKITKRGQNVTFRCDPISEHNRLYWYRQTLGQGPEFLTYFQNEAQLEKSRLLSDRFSAERPKGSFSTLEIQRTEQGDSAMYLCASSSGSGDEKLFFGSGTQLSVL.

The V and J genes are TRBV19 and TRBJ2-3; a possible D gene is TRBD2 (6 bases). V was clipped by 3 bases and J by 4 bases, with 17 bases between them. This CDR3 is built from 16 residues. Germline V gene lookup returns CDR1 LNHDA and CDR2 SQIVND (reference sequence). The CDR3 reads CASSIGGAESSDTQYF. CDR3 nucleotide sequence: TGTGCCAGTAGTATTGGAGGGGCAGAGAGTTCAGATACGCAGTATTTT.

The gene calls are TRBV10-1 and TRBJ1-3, with D perhaps matching TRBD1 (6 bases). The CDR3 covers 14 residues. Deletions cut 8 bases from V and 2 bases from J, with 13 bases between. Germline CDR1 and CDR2: WNHNN and SYGVQD (reference sequence). The CDR3 loop is CASGTGKAGNTIYF. The CDR3 DNA follows: TGCGCCAGCGGTACAGGGAAGGCTGGAAACACCATATATTTT.

This clone turned up a few times. The chain carries TRBV7-2 and TRBJ2-5; D possibly corresponds to TRBD2 (5 bases). This CDR3 is 13 amino acids long. Trimming removed 2 bases from V and 5 bases from J, with 9 bases in between. Germline-derived CDR1 and CDR2 are SGHTA and FQGNSA. CDR3 sequence reads: CASSLPGMETQYF. The DNA for the CDR3 is TGTGCCAGCAGCTTACCGGGGATGGAGACCCAGTACTTC.

The rearrangement links TRBV2 to TRBJ1-2; no clear D gene. The germline gives CDR1 SNHLY, CDR2 FYNNEI. V was clipped by 6 bases and J by 5 bases, with 19 bases between them. The CDR3 runs 15 residues. The CDR3 here is CASSGRKGVGYGYTF. In nucleotides, the CDR3 is TGTGCCAGCAGCGGTCGGAAGGGAGTTGGGTATGGCTACACCTTC.

The chain joins TRBV5-1 to TRBJ1-2; maybe TRBD1 (5 bases). V was trimmed by 2 bases and J by 8 bases, leaving 16 bases between them. There are 14 residues in the CDR3. Germline CDR1 reads SGHRS; CDR2 reads YFSETQ. The CDR3 bases are TGCGCCAGCAGCTTACAACCTCAGGGTTACGGCTACACCTTC. It yields the protein CASSLQPQGYGYTF.

The rearrangement joins TRBV10-2 to TRBJ1-4, with 12 bases aligning to TRBD1. With 5 bases clipped from V and 10 bases from J, the junction kept 5 bases outside the gene matches. This CDR3 region has 14 residues. CDR1 WSHSY and CDR2 SAAADI come from the germline V gene. The CDR3 loop is CASSPGQGAGKLFF. DNA for the CDR3: TGCGCCAGCAGTCCGGGACAGGGGGCGGGAAAACTGTTTTTT.

The V gene is TRBV4-3, the J gene TRBJ2-5, with 8 bases aligning to TRBD2. Per germline, CDR1 LGHNA and CDR2 YSLEER. With V trimmed by 0 bases and J by 1 base, 4 bases remained unmatched. The CDR3 totals 16 residues. CDR3 DNA sequence: TGCGCCAGCAGCCAAGATTTAGCGGGGTTCCAAGAGACCCAGTACTTC. This codes for CASSQDLAGFQETQYF.

The CDR3 sequence: CAWSGAGDGANVLTF. For the CDR3, the DNA is TGTGCCTGGAGTGGGGCAGGTGATGGGGCCAACGTCCTGACTTTC. The rearrangement uses TRBV30 and TRBJ2-6; D is unresolved. The CDR3 extends over 15 amino acids. Trimming removed 1 base at V and 3 bases at J, with 10 bases between. Looked up from germline, CDR1 is GTSNPN and CDR2 is SVGIG (reference sequence).

The genes are TRBV2 and TRBJ1-2, with 7 bases fitting TRBD1. Trimming cost V 7 bases and J 8 bases; bases outside gene matches: 10. This CDR3 is built from 13 residues. The germline gives CDR1 SNHLY, CDR2 FYNNEI. The CDR3 protein is CASIETGDFGYTF. In DNA form, the CDR3 reads TGTGCCAGCATCGAAACAGGGGACTTCGGCTACACCTTC.

The V call is TRBV6-5, the J call TRBJ1-2; 7 bases fit TRBD1. With 5 bases clipped from V and 4 bases from J, the junction kept 4 bases outside the gene matches. The V gene's germline CDR1 is MNHEY and CDR2 SVGAGI. The CDR3 is 13 amino acids. Here the CDR3 DNA reads TGTGCCAGCAGTAAACAGGGGCCCTATGGCTACACCTTC. Protein product: CASSKQGPYGYTF.

The chain is built from TRBV18 and TRBJ1-6; D gene ambiguous. Per germline, CDR1 KGHSH and CDR2 LQKENI. V was cut by 6 bases and J by 0 bases, with 24 bases left in between. This CDR3 contains 20 residues. The CDR3 loop reads CASSRTSSAGISSYNSPLHF. CDR3 in DNA: TGTGCCAGCTCCCGAACCTCATCAGCAGGAATAAGCTCCTATAATTCACCCCTCCACTTT.

The rearrangement links TRBV7-9 to TRBJ1-1; 9 nucleotides match TRBD1. The V gene end was trimmed by 4 bases and the J gene end by 10 bases; junction bases not matched to a gene: 13. Germline V gives CDR1 SEHNR, CDR2 FQNEAQ (reference sequence). The CDR3 totals 15 residues. CDR3 nucleotides: TGTGCCAGCAGCTCAAGGGGGGACAGGGTGGAGCGAGCTTTCTTT. It specifies CASSSRGDRVERAFF.

This chain uses TRBV27 with TRBJ1-1; D gene unclear. The CDR3 loop spans 14 amino acids. Germline V gene data show CDR1 as MNHEY and CDR2 as SMNVEV (reference sequence). V lost 3 bases to trimming and J lost 1 base, with 9 bases between them. CDR3 amino acids: CASSFDNRNTEAFF. The CDR3 region has the DNA TGTGCCAGCAGTTTTGACAATCGGAACACTGAAGCTTTCTTT.

The chain links TRBV19 to TRBJ1-5; 9 bases are a match to TRBD1. Germline V gives CDR1 LNHDA, CDR2 SQIVND (reference sequence). The CDR3 has 16 amino acids. The J segment lost 1 base and the V segment lost 5 bases, leaving 6 bases of the junction unmatched. In DNA, the CDR3 is TGTGCCAGTAGTGTTAACAGGGGGCCGAGCAATCAGCCCCAGCATTTT. The encoded protein is CASSVNRGPSNQPQHF.

The chain couples TRBV28 to TRBJ2-4; a weak D match, TRBD1 (5 bases). V lost 6 bases and J 1 base, leaving 13 bases between the germline ends. This CDR3 spans 15 amino acids. Germline V lookup: CDR1 MDHEN, CDR2 SYDVKM. As DNA, the CDR3 is TGTGCCAGCAGCAGGGTATTTACTGCCAAAAACATTCAGTACTTC. Translated: CASSRVFTAKNIQYF.

This sequence joins TRBV5-1 and TRBJ2-6; D not resolved. Trimming left V 0 bases short and J 0 bases short, with 4 bases between. The CDR3 is made up of 15 amino acids. Per the germline V gene, CDR1 is SGHRS and CDR2 is YFSETQ. CDR3 DNA: TGCGCCAGCAGCTTGGAACTCTCTGGGGCCAACGTCCTGACTTTC. Translating it yields CASSLELSGANVLTF.

J is TRBJ2-7 and V is TRBV28; tentatively, D is TRBD2 (6 bases). Trimming stripped 4 bases from V and 0 bases from J, with 13 bases between. The CDR3 extends over 15 amino acids. The germline CDR1 and CDR2 sequences are MDHEN and SYDVKM. In DNA form, the CDR3 reads TGTGCCAGCAGTTCCCCGGAGGGGTACTCCTACGAGCAGTACTTC. This encodes CASSSPEGYSYEQYF.

This clone was detected once. The gene calls are TRBV28 and TRBJ2-1; 7 bases agree with TRBD1. Germline V CDR1 and CDR2: MDHEN, SYDVKM. V shed 4 bases, J shed 10 bases, and the junction held 10 bases outside the gene matches. The CDR3 is 14 residues long. The CDR3 DNA reads as TGTGCCAGCAGTTCGGGACAGATATACGGGGAGCAGTTCTTC. This codes for CASSSGQIYGEQFF.

In this sample, this clone turned up once. This chain links TRBV4-1 with TRBJ2-2; 11 positions match TRBD2. CDR1 is MGHRA, CDR2 YSYEKL, per germline. The trim removed 10 bases at V and 4 bases at J, leaving 5 bases unmatched. The CDR3 runs to 14 residues. The CDR3 spells CATQTSGATGELFF. CDR3 in DNA: TGCGCCACCCAGACTAGCGGGGCCACCGGGGAGCTGTTTTTT.

This clone appeared once. V is TRBV5-4 and J is TRBJ1-4; 8 nucleotides line up with TRBD1. V gave up 4 bases and J gave up 6 bases; unmatched junction bases: 8. There are 15 residues in the CDR3. Germline V gene lookup returns CDR1 SGHNT and CDR2 YYREEE (reference sequence). Here the CDR3 DNA reads TGTGCCAGCAGCGCACGCAGGGGGCGGGATGAAAAACTGTTTTTT. It encodes CASSARRGRDEKLFF.

The chain links TRBV6-1 to TRBJ1-1, with unresolved D. The germline V gene has CDR1 MNHNS and CDR2 SASEGT. The CDR3 covers 13 residues. Trimming left V 6 bases short and J 2 bases short, with 10 bases between. CDR3 in DNA: TGTGCCAGCAGCCGCGGAGCAAACACTGAAGCTTTCTTT. Protein sequence: CASSRGANTEAFF.

This chain joins TRBV12-5 and TRBJ2-2; 13 bases are a match to TRBD2. The length of the CDR3 is 19 residues. Germline CDR1 and CDR2: LGHNT and FRNRAP. V shed 2 bases, J shed 7 bases, and the junction held 13 bases outside the gene matches. The CDR3 loop reads CASGLTPGTSGVAIGELFF. In DNA form, the CDR3 reads TGTGCTAGTGGTTTGACGCCCGGGACTAGCGGGGTAGCCATCGGGGAGCTGTTTTTT.

The V call is TRBV6-1, the J call TRBJ2-3; 8 nucleotides align to TRBD2. The CDR3 has 15 amino acids. Germline lookup yields CDR1 MNHNS and CDR2 SASEGT. V trimming: 7 bases; J trimming: 4 bases; junction bases outside the gene matches: 10. This CDR3 reads CASIRTSKGPDTQYF. The CDR3 DNA reads as TGTGCCAGCATTCGGACTAGCAAGGGTCCAGATACGCAGTATTTT.

The sample holds a few counts of this clone. This chain connects TRBV10-3 to TRBJ1-2; D might be TRBD1 (6 bases). The germline V and J ends were trimmed by 3 bases and 6 bases, with 14 bases remaining between them. In germline, CDR1 is ENHRY, CDR2 SYGVKD. The CDR3 is 14 residues long. In nucleotides, the CDR3 is TGTGCCATCAGTGAATTACAGGGTTATGATGGCTACACCTTC. Its translation is CAISELQGYDGYTF.

The gene calls are TRBV28 and TRBJ2-3; D ambiguous. V lost 2 bases and J lost 13, with 13 bases in between. Germline V lookup: CDR1 MDHEN, CDR2 SYDVKM. The CDR3 spans 12 residues. CDR3 bases: TGTGCCAGCAGTTTACAAGGAAGACGGGAGTATTTT. Amino acid sequence: CASSLQGRREYF. Based on the CDR3 plus reference TRBV28 and TRBJ2-3, the full variable domain is DVKVTQSSRYLVKRTGEKVFLECVQDMDHENMFWYRQDPGLGLRLIYFSYDVKMKEKGDIPEGYSVSREKKERFSLILESASTNQTSMYLCASSLQGRREYFGPGTRLTVL.

The chain couples TRBV7-2 to TRBJ2-7, with D perhaps TRBD2 (6 bases). V lost 3 bases to trimming and J lost 7 bases, with 13 bases between them. CDR1 and CDR2 from the germline V gene are SGHTA and FQGNSA. The CDR3 has 13 amino acids. Here the CDR3 DNA reads TGTGCCAGCAGCTTTACGGGGGTTCGGGAGCAGTACTTC. Protein product: CASSFTGVREQYF.

The chain couples TRBV28 to TRBJ1-2; D remains ambiguous. Germline V CDR1 and CDR2: MDHEN, SYDVKM. V lost 10 bases to trimming and J lost 3 bases, with 12 bases between them. CDR3 length equals 12 residues. The CDR3 loop reads CATAGQDYGYTF. CDR3 DNA sequence: TGTGCCACCGCCGGTCAGGACTATGGCTACACCTTC.

V is TRBV5-6 and J is TRBJ1-2, with D perhaps TRBD1 (5 bases). V shed 4 bases and J shed 4 bases, with 8 bases lying between them. Germline CDR1 and CDR2: SGHDT and YYEEEE. The CDR3 has 12 residues. The CDR3 sequence is CASSRDSYGYTF. The CDR3 DNA reads as TGTGCCAGCAGCCGCGACAGCTATGGCTACACCTTC.

This clone was recorded only once. The rearrangement uses TRBV20-1 and TRBJ2-5; D is uncertain. Per the germline V gene, CDR1 is DFQATT and CDR2 is SNEGSKA (reference sequence). V gave up 0 bases and J gave up 8 bases, with 7 bases separating them. This CDR3 is built from 11 residues. The CDR3 is CSARDSPTQYF. The CDR3 nucleotides read TGCAGTGCTAGAGATTCTCCCACCCAGTACTTC.

The genes are TRBV4-3 and TRBJ2-5; TRBD2 agrees at 9 bases. With V trimmed by 3 bases and J by 1 base, 3 bases remained unmatched. CDR3 length: 15 residues. The V gene's germline CDR1 is LGHNA and CDR2 YSLEER. CDR3 in DNA: TGCGCCAGCAGCCACAGTAGCGGGGGCCAAGAGACCCAGTACTTC. This codes for CASSHSSGGQETQYF.